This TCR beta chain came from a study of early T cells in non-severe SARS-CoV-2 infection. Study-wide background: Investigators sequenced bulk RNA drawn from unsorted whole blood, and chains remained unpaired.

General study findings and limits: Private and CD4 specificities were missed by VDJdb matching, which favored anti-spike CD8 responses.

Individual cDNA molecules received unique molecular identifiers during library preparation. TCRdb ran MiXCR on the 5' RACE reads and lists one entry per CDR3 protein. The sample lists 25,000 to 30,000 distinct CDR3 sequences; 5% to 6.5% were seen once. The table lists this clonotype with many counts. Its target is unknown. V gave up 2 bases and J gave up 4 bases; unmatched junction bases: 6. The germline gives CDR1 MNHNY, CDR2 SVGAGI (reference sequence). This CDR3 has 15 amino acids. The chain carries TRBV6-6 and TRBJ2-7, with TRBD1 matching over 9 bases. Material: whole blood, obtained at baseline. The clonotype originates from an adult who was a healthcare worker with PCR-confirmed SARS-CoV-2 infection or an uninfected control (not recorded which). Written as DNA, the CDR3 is TGTGCCAGCAGTTACCCGGGACAGGGATTATACGAGCAGTACTTC. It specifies CASSYPGQGLYEQYF.